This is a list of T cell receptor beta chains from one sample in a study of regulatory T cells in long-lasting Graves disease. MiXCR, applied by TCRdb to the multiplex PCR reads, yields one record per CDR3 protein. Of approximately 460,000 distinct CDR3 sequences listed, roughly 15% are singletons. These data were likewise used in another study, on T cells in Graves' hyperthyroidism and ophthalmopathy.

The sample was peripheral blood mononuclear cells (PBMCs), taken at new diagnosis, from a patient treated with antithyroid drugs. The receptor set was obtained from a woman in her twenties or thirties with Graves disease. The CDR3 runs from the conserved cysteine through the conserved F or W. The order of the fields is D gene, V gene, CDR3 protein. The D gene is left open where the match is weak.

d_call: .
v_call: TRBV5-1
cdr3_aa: CASSLVSDGYTF

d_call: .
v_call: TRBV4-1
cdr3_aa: CASSPGTVLQPQHF

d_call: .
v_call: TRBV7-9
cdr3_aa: CASGAQGLSNEKLFF

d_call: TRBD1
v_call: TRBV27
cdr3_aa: CASSSGQGARNTEAFF

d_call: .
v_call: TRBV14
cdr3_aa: CASSRRGIRSSYNEQFF

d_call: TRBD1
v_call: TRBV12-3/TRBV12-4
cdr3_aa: CASARDSAADTQYF

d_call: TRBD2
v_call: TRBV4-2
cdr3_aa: CASSQGGLADYNEQYF

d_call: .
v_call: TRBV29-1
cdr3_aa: CSVAGKNTGELFF

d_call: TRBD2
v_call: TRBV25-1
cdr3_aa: CASSGALAGDADTQYF

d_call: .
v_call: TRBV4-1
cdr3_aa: CASSQTGTTNYGYTF

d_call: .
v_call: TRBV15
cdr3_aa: CATSRAASYEQYF

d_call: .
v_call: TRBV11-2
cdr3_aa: CASSLRRVTGDGYTF

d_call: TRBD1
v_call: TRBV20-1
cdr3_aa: CSATRGQSNQPQHF

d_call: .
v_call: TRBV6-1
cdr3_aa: CASRPDLTSTDTQYF

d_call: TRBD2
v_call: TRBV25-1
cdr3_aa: CASSEGLAGGSSYNEQFF

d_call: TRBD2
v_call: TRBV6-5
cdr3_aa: CASSYSTVASGRASTDTQYF

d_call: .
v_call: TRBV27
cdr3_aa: CASSFGPRDPYNEQFF

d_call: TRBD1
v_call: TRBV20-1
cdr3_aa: CSAQSFRDRVNEQFF

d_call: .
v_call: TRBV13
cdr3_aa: CASSARANYEQYF

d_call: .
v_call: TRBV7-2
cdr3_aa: CASSFSSAAYEQYF

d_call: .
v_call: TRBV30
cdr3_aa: CAWSVQGTSYEQYF

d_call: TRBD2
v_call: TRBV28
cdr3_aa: CASSAQRLASTGELFF

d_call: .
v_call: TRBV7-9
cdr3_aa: CASSQTVGPNTGELFF

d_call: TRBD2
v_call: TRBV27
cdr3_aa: CASSSILAGGNQETQYF

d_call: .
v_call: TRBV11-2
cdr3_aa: CASSVPDTQYF

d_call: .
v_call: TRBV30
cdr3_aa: CAWTARGNSPLHF

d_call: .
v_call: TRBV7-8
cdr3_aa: CASSERVGTEAFF

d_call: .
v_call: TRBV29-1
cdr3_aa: CSVVSVEAFF

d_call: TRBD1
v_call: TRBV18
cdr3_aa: CASSPPGTGSGTEAFF

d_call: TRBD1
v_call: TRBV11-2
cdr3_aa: CASSHGTGGAYEQYF

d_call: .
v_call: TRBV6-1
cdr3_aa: CASSPYWDQRNEQFF